This T cell receptor (beta chain) comes out of a study of post-analysis software for immune sequencing data. Study at large: The courses of disease that were included comprised relapsing-remitting, secondary progressive and progressive-relapsing multiple sclerosis. General study findings and limits: Multiple sclerosis was associated with a significant reduction in normalized Chao1 diversity relative to controls. With TRBV5-6, TRBV5-1 and TRBV20-1 included, 4 to 6 TRBV segments were more frequent in patients than in controls.

As to this clonotype: Its antigen is undetermined.

The CDR3 length is 16 residues. Germline loops: CDR1 SGHVS, CDR2 FNYEAQ. V was pared by 5 bases and J by 0 bases, with 7 bases of the junction left unmatched. Each TCR beta cDNA library carried unique molecular identifiers. TCRdb re-called the PCR reads through MiXCR, storing one row per CDR3 protein. The sample has hundreds of thousands of distinct CDR3 sequences; 53% are singletons. The genes are TRBV7-6 and TRBJ2-1; the match to TRBD2 covers 7 bases. The sequencing sample was made of blood. The TCR sequence derives from a girl aged 5 to 17 with multiple sclerosis. The CDR3 is CASSPLLANSYNEQFF. The CDR3 nucleotides read TGTGCCAGCAGCCCTTTACTAGCGAACTCCTACAATGAGCAGTTCTTC.